This T cell receptor beta chain emerged from a study of blood T cells in healthy people across ages. Broader study findings: Per million T cells, TCR beta diversity dropped roughly linearly as age increased.

Alongside a J-beta primer mix, a sample-barcoded 5' primer served in a second PCR lasting roughly 6 to 11 cycles. Using its own MiXCR run on the 5' RACE reads, TCRdb lists one record per CDR3 protein. This sample has over 1,300,000 distinct CDR3 sequences, with around 59% found just once. Points on this clonotype: Its specificity is unknown.

Germline CDR1 and CDR2: SQVTM and ANQGSEA. This CDR3 spans 14 amino acids. Roughly 9.2 milliliters was the volume of peripheral blood drawn from each donor. At least 7 million PBMCs were isolated per sample. V is TRBV29-1 and J is TRBJ2-4, with D uncertain. The J call is uncertain, as TRBJ2-7 better fits the DNA end. The receptor's source is a young man in good health. Sequenced material: blood. The CDR3 loop reads CSVGSRLRSSEQYF. CDR3 in DNA: TGCAGCGTTGGGTCCAGGTTGAGGAGTTCCGAGCAGTACTTC.